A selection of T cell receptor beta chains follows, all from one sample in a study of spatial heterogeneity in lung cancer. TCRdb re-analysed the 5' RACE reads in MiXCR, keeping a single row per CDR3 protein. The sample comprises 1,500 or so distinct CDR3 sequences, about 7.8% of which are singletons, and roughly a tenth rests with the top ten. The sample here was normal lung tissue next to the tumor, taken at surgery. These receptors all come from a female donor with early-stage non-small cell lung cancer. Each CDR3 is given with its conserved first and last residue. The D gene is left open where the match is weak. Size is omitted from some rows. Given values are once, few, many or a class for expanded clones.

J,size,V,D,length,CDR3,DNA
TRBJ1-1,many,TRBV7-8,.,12,CASSFRNTEAFF,TGTGCCAGCAGCTTTAGGAACACTGAAGCTTTCTTT
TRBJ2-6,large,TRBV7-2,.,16,CASSFGGGAGANVLTF,TGTGCCAGCAGCTTTGGGGGAGGCGCAGGGGCCAACGTCCTGACTTTC
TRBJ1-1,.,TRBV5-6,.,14,CASSLVGSTLEAFF,TGTGCCAGCAGCTTGGTGGGATCAACGCTGGAAGCTTTCTTT
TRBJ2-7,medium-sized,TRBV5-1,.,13,CASSLEAAYEQYF,TGCGCCAGCAGCTTAGAGGCGGCCTACGAGCAGTACTTC
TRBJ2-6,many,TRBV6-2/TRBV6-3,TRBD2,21,CASSYSRRLAGATSGANVLTF,TGTGCCAGCAGTTACTCGAGGCGGCTAGCGGGAGCAACCTCTGGGGCCAACGTCCTGACTTTC
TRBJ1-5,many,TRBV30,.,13,CAWSGQSNQPQHF,TGTGCCTGGAGCGGTCAGAGCAATCAGCCCCAGCATTTT
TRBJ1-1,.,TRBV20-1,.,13,CSARLGPTTEAFF,TGCAGTGCCAGGCTGGGTCCAACCACTGAAGCTTTCTTT
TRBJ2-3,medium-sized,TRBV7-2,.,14,CASSRGLEADTQYF,TGTGCCAGCAGCCGAGGACTGGAAGCCGATACGCAGTATTTT
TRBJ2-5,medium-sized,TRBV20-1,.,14,CSATRTASVETQYF,TGCAGTGCGACCAGAACCGCTAGCGTAGAGACCCAGTACTTC
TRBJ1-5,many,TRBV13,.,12,CASSQALQPQHF,TGTGCCAGCAGCCAAGCGCTTCAGCCCCAGCATTTT
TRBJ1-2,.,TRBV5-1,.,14,CASREQLNYYGYTF,TGCGCCAGCAGAGAACAGCTCAATTACTATGGCTACACCTTC
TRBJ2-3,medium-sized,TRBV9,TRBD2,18,CASSVYSGGAWTPDTQYF,TGTGCCAGCAGCGTATATAGCGGGGGGGCCTGGACCCCAGATACGCAGTATTTT
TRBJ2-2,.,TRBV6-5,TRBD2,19,CASSWTSGSDLANTGELFF,TGTGCCAGCAGCTGGACTAGCGGATCTGATCTGGCGAACACCGGGGAGCTGTTTTTT
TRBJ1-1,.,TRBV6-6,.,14,CASSYGESGPEAFF,TGTGCCAGCAGTTACGGGGAGTCCGGGCCTGAAGCTTTCTTT
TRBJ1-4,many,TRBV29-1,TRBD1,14,CSVRGTGIGEKLFF,TGCAGCGTCCGCGGGACAGGGATCGGCGAAAAACTGTTTTTT
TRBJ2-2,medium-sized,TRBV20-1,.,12,CSARPRTGELFF,TGCAGTGCTAGACCAAGGACCGGGGAGCTGTTTTTT
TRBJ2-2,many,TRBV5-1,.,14,CASSDGPAAGELFF,TGCGCCAGCAGCGACGGGCCGGCCGCCGGGGAGCTGTTTTTT
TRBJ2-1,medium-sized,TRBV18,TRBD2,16,CASSLAGTSSYNEQFF,TGTGCCAGCTCCCTGGCCGGGACTAGCTCTTACAATGAGCAGTTCTTC
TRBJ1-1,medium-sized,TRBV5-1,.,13,CASSVGTRNEAFF,TGCGCCAGCAGCGTCGGGACAAGGAATGAAGCTTTCTTT
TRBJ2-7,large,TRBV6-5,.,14,CASSNGLDTYEQYF,TGTGCCAGCAGCAATGGGCTCGATACCTACGAGCAGTACTTC
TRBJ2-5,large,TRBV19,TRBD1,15,CASSLTRDSQETQYF,TGTGCCAGTAGTCTCACCCGGGACAGCCAAGAGACCCAGTACTTC
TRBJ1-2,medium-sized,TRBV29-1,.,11,CSVVGGHGYTF,TGCAGCGTTGTGGGGGGGCATGGCTACACCTTC
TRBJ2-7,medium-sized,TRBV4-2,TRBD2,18,CASSQGSDGTSGTYEQYF,TGTGCCAGCAGCCAGGGATCAGACGGGACTAGCGGAACCTACGAGCAGTACTTC
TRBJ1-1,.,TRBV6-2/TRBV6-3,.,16,CASSTGTPVRNTEAFF,TGTGCCAGCAGCACCGGGACCCCTGTGAGGAACACTGAAGCTTTCTTT
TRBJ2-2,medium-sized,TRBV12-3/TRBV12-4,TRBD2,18,CASGSTSGRPRANGELFF,TGTGCCAGCGGCTCGACTAGCGGGAGGCCCCGCGCGAACGGGGAGCTGTTTTTT
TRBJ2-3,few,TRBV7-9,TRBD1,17,CASSRSTRTGWTDTQYF,TGTGCCAGCAGCAGATCCACCAGGACAGGGTGGACAGATACGCAGTATTTT
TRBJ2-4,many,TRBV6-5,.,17,CASTLRYTDMAKNIQYF,TGTGCCAGCACCTTACGGTATACGGATATGGCCAAAAACATTCAGTACTTC